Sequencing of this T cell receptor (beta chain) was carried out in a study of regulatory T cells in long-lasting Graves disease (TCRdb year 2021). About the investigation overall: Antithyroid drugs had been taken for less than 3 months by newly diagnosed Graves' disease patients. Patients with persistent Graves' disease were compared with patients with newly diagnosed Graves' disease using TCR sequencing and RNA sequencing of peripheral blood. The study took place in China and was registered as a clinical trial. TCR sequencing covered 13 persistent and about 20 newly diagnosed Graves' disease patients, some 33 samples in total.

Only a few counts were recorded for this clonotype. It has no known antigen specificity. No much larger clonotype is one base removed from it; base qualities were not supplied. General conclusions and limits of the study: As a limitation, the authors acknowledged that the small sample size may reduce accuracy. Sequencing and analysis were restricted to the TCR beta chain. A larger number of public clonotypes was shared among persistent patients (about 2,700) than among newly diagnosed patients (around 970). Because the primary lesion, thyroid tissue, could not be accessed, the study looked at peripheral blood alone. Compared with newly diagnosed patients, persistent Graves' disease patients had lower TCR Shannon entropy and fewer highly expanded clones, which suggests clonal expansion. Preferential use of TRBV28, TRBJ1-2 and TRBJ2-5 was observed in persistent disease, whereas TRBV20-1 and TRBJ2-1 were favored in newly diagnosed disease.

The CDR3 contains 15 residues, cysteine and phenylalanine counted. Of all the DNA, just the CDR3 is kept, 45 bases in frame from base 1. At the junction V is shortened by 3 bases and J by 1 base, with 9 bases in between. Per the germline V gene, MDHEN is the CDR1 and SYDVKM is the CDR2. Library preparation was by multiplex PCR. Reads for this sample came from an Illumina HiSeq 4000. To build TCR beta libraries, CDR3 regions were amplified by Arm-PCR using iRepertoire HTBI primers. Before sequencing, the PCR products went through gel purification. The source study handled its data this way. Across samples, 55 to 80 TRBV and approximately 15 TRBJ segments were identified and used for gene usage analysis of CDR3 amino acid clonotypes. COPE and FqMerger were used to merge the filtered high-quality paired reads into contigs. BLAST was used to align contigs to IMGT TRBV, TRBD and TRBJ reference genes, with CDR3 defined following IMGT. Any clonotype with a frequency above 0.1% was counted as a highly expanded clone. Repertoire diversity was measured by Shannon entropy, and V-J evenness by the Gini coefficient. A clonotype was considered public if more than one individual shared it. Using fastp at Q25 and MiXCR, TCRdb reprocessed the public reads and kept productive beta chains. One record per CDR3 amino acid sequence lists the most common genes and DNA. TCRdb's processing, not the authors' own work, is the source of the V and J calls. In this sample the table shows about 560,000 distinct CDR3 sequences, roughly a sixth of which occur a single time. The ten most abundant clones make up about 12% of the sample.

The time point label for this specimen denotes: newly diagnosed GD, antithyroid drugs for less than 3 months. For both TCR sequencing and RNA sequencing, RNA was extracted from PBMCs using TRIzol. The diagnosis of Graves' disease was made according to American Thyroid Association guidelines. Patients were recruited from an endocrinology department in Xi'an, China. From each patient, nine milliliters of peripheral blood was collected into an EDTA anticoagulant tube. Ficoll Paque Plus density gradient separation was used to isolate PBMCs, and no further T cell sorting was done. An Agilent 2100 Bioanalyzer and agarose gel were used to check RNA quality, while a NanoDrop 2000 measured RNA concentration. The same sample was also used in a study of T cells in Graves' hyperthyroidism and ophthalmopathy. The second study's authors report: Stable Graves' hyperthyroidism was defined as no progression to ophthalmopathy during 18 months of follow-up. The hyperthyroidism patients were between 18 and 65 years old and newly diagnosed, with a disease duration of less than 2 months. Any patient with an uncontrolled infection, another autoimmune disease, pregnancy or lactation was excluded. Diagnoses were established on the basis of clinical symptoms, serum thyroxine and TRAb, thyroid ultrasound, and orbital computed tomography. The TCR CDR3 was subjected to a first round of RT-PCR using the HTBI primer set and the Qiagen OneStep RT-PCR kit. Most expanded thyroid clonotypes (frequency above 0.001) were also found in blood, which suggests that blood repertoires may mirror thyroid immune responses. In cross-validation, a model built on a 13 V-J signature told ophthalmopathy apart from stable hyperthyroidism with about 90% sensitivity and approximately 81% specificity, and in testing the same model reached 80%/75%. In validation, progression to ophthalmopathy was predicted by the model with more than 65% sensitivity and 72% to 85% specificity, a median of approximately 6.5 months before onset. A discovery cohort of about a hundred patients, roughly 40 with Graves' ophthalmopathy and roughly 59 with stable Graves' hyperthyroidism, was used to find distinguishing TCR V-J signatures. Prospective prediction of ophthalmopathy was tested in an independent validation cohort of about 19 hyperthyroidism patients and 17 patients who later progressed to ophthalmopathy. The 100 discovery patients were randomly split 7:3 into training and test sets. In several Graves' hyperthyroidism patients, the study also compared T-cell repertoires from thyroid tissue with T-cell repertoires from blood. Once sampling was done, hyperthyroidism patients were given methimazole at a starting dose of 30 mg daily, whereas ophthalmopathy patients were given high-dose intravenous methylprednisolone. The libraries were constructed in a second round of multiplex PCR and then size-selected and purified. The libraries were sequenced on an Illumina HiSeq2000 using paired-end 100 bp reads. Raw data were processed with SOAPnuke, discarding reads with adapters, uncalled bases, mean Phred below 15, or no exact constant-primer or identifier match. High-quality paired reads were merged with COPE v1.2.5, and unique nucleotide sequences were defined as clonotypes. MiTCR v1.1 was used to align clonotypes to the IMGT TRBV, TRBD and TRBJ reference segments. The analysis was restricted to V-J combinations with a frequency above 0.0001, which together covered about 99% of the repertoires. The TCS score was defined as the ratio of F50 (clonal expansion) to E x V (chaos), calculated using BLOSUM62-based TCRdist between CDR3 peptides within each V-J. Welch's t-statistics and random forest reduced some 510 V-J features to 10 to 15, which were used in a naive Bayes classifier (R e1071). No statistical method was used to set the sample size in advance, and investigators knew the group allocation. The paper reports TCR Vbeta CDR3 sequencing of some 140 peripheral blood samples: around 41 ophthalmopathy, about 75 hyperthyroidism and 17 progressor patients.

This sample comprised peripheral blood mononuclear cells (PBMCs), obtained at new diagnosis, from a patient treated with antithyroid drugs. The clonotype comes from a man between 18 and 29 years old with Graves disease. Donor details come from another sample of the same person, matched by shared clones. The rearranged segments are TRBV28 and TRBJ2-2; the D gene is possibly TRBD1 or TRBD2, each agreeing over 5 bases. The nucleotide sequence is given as TGTGCCAGCAGTTTCCGGGGCCTGAACACCGGGGAGCTGTTTTTT. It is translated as CASSFRGLNTGELFF.